The entry that follows covers one TCR beta chain sequence. Its antigen is still unknown. Only in-frame clones appear in the TCRdb table, and some are missing; sequencing was by immunoSEQ multiplex PCR. The sample shows about 93,000 clones, almost 90% of them seen only once. The data were obtained in a study of radiotherapy plus CTLA-4 blockade in lung cancer. Study details: The study recorded objective responses in around 18% of patients and disease control in approximately 31%. Study-level findings and limits: After radiotherapy and ipilimumab, tumor-derived clones expanded in peripheral blood. Strongest reported response predictors: early blood clone changes and post-radiation interferon-beta.

Sequenced material: peripheral blood, taken from a patient treated with radiotherapy plus ipilimumab. The TCR originated in a human donor with non-small cell lung cancer that progressed on radiotherapy plus ipilimumab.

The CDR3 spells CAISEASGSMDTQYF. CDR3 coding DNA: TGTGCCATCAGTGAGGCTAGCGGGAGCATGGATACGCAGTATTTT. The chain carries TRBV10-3 and TRBJ2-3; the match to TRBD2 covers 10 bases. V was pared by 2 bases and J by 6 bases, with 5 bases of the junction left unmatched. There are 15 residues in the CDR3. The germline gives CDR1 ENHRY, CDR2 SYGVKD.